This T cell receptor (beta chain) comes out of a study of T cell repertoires in cytomegalovirus infection. Study as a whole: Through public TCR beta signatures, both CMV infection and matching HLA type were indicated.

The CDR3 loop spans 14 amino acids. The germline V gene encodes CDR1 LNHDA and CDR2 SQIVND (reference sequence). Losses at the gene ends were 5 bases for V and 6 bases for J; bases not matched to a gene: 5. TCRdb called the reads again in MiXCR, with one record for every CDR3 protein. In the table there are a few hundred thousand distinct CDR3 sequences, about 23% of which are singletons. The rearrangement links TRBV19 to TRBJ2-1; 9 nucleotides agree with TRBD2. Sequenced sample: CD8+ T cells from PBMCs. This clonotype originated in a human donor in good health (CMV status not recorded). Some clones in this sample may be carry-over from other donors' samples. The CDR3: CASSRLAGSNEQFF. Here the CDR3 DNA reads TGTGCCAGTAGTCGCCTAGCGGGGTCCAATGAGCAGTTCTTC.